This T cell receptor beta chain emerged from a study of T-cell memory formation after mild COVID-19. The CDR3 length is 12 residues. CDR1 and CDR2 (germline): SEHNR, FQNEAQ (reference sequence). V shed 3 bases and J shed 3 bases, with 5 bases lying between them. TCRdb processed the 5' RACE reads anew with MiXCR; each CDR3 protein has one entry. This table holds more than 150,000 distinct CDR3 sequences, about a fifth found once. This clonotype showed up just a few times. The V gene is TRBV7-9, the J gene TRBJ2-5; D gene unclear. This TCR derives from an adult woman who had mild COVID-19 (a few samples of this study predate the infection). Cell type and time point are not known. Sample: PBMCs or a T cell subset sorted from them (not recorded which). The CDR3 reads CASSFFEETQYF. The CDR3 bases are TGTGCCAGCAGCTTTTTTGAAGAGACCCAGTACTTC.